These 27 T cell receptor beta chains originate from one sample sequenced in a study of cytomegalovirus exposure and HLA in healthy donors. The PCR made use of 60 Vbeta and 13 Jbeta primers. This table comes from immunoSEQ multiplex PCR, and its TCRdb copy is limited to in-frame clones, with some not included. The sample holds 55,000 or so clones. Input material: PBMCs. The receptors were sampled from a woman in her 30s in good health and CMV-seropositive.

The rearrangement uses TRBV10-2 and TRBJ2-7; D gene unclear. In germline, CDR1 is WSHSY, CDR2 SAAADI. Trimming stripped 5 bases from V and 2 bases from J, with 7 bases between. The CDR3 consists of 12 residues. The CDR3 region is CASSLAAYEQYF. The CDR3 bases are TGCGCCAGCAGTTTGGCAGCCTACGAGCAGTACTTC.

The chain links TRBV6-1 to TRBJ2-5, with 7 bases fitting TRBD2. Germline V gene sequence: CDR1 MNHNS, CDR2 SASEGT. The CDR3 has 15 residues. Losses at the gene ends were 5 bases for V and 2 bases for J; bases not matched to a gene: 8. Here the CDR3 DNA reads TGTGCCAGCAGTCATGGTAACGGGGGGCAAGAGACCCAGTACTTC. Its protein product is CASSHGNGGQETQYF.

V and J are TRBV5-4 and TRBJ2-7, with D possibly TRBD2 on 5 matching bases. Trimming removed 4 bases from V and 0 bases from J, with 8 bases in between. Germline CDR1 is SGHNT and CDR2 is YYREEE (reference sequence). This CDR3 is built from 13 residues. CDR3 in amino acids: CASSKRDSYEQYF. DNA for the CDR3: TGTGCCAGCAGCAAACGGGACTCCTACGAGCAGTACTTC. The entire variable domain, with the rest obtained from reference TRBV5-4 and TRBJ2-7, is as follows: ETGVTQSPTHLIKTRGQQVTLRCSSQSGHNTVSWYQQALGQGPQFIFQYYREEENGRGNFPPRFSGLQFPNYSSELNVNALELDDSALYLCASSKRDSYEQYFGPGTRLTVT.

The gene calls are TRBV4-1 and TRBJ2-1; 14 bases are a match to TRBD2. Losses at the gene ends were 0 bases for V and 5 bases for J; bases not matched to a gene: 6. CDR1 MGHRA and CDR2 YSYEKL come from the germline V gene. The CDR3 has 18 residues. The CDR3 sequence is CASSQDGLAGGFDNEQFF. CDR3 DNA sequence: TGCGCCAGCAGCCAAGATGGACTAGCGGGAGGCTTCGACAATGAGCAGTTCTTC.

On this clone: This CDR3 is also generated by other DNA sequences in the sample. The CDR3 DNA reads TGTGCCAGCAGTGAGGATCAGGCTGGAGGAGAGACCCAGTACTTC. Its protein product is CASSEDQAGGETQYF. The chain links TRBV6-1 to TRBJ2-5; maybe TRBD2 (5 bases). V lost 3 bases and J lost 4, with 15 bases in between. The CDR3 is 15 residues long. CDR1 is MNHNS, CDR2 SASEGT, per germline.

The rearrangement joins TRBV5-4 to TRBJ2-7; D may be TRBD2 (6 bases). This CDR3 has 14 residues. V lost 3 bases, J lost 1 base, and 11 bases lay in between. Germline V gene lookup returns CDR1 SGHNT and CDR2 YYREEE (reference sequence). CDR3: CASSSSRGSYEQYF. CDR3 nucleotide sequence: TGTGCCAGCAGCTCCAGCCGGGGGTCCTACGAGCAGTACTTC. The full variable domain, rest sourced from reference TRBV5-4 and TRBJ2-7, is ETGVTQSPTHLIKTRGQQVTLRCSSQSGHNTVSWYQQALGQGPQFIFQYYREEENGRGNFPPRFSGLQFPNYSSELNVNALELDDSALYLCASSSSRGSYEQYFGPGTRLTVT.

The rearrangement links TRBV30 to TRBJ1-2; D uncertain. The germline gives CDR1 GTSNPN, CDR2 SVGIG (reference sequence). This CDR3 comprises 14 residues. V lost 0 bases, J lost 8 bases, and 16 bases lay in between. The CDR3 region has the DNA TGTGCCTGGAGTGTACGAGGAGGGTGGCACGGCTACACCTTC. This encodes CAWSVRGGWHGYTF.

V is TRBV4-1 and J is TRBJ2-1, with D perhaps matching TRBD2 (6 bases). V was cut by 1 base and J by 5 bases, with 15 bases left in between. The CDR3 consists of 16 residues. Germline assignment: CDR1 MGHRA and CDR2 YSYEKL. CDR3 residues: CASSQGFGGTDNEQFF. CDR3 in DNA: TGCGCCAGCAGCCAAGGGTTCGGCGGGACCGACAATGAGCAGTTCTTC.

V and J are TRBV6-1 and TRBJ1-1, with 7 positions matching TRBD1. V shed 6 bases, J shed 6 bases, and the junction held 10 bases outside the gene matches. CDR1 is MNHNS and CDR2 is SASEGT in the germline V gene. The length of the CDR3 is 14 residues. CDR3 sequence (DNA): TGTGCCAGCAGAACTCGACAGGGACGGGCTGAAGCTTTCTTT. Its translation: CASRTRQGRAEAFF.

V is TRBV9 and J is TRBJ2-7, with 14 bases aligning to TRBD2. Germline V lookup: CDR1 SGDLS, CDR2 YYNGEE. Trimming removed 4 bases from V and 7 bases from J; junction bases left unmatched: 10. There are 16 residues in the CDR3. The CDR3 sequence is CASSPRWGLAGAEQYF. Here the CDR3 DNA reads TGTGCCAGCAGCCCCCGTTGGGGACTAGCGGGAGCGGAGCAGTACTTC.

The chain links TRBV19 to TRBJ2-1, with D perhaps TRBD1 (5 bases). Germline lookup yields CDR1 LNHDA and CDR2 SQIVND (reference sequence). This CDR3 region has 15 residues. With 4 bases removed from V and 4 bases from J, the gap between germline ends came to 14 bases. CDR3 DNA: TGTGCCAGTAGTACCCAGGGTAGACAATACAATGAGCAGTTCTTC. Its protein product is CASSTQGRQYNEQFF.

The chain joins TRBV2 to TRBJ2-1; D unresolved. CDR3 size: 12 residues. Trimming took 1 base from V and 10 from J, leaving 8 bases between them. In germline, CDR1 is SNHLY, CDR2 FYNNEI. The CDR3 DNA is TGTGCCAGCAGTGAAGGAGGATGGGAGCAGTTCTTC. This encodes CASSEGGWEQFF.

V usage is TRBV19 and J usage is TRBJ2-5; 9 nucleotides align to TRBD1. The CDR3 runs 16 residues. V trimming: 5 bases; J trimming: 5 bases; junction bases outside the gene matches: 12. The germline V gene has CDR1 LNHDA and CDR2 SQIVND (reference sequence). The CDR3 is CASSGGTGSGEETQYF. CDR3 in DNA: TGTGCCAGTAGTGGGGGGACAGGGAGTGGAGAGGAGACCCAGTACTTC.

Regarding this clone: The junction differs from germline at one of its ends, possibly a read error. The V and J genes are TRBV7-7 and TRBJ2-2; D is undetermined. The V gene's germline CDR1 is SSHAT and CDR2 FNYEAQ (reference sequence). The CDR3 consists of 14 residues. CDR3 sequence (DNA): TGTGCTAGCAGCTTCGGCGGTTACACCGGGGAGCTGTTTTTT. This codes for CASSFGGYTGELFF.

The chain links TRBV5-1 to TRBJ2-7; 8 bases align to TRBD1. Germline V gives CDR1 SGHRS, CDR2 YFSETQ. Losses at the gene ends were 0 bases for V and 7 bases for J; bases not matched to a gene: 9. The CDR3 contains 15 residues. In DNA, the CDR3 is TGCGCCAGCAGCTTGGTATTGCAGGGGGCGCGGGAGCAGTACTTC. Protein: CASSLVLQGAREQYF. The full variable domain, completed using reference TRBV5-1 and TRBJ2-7, is KAGVTQTPRYLIKTRGQQVTLSCSPISGHRSVSWYQQTPGQGLQFLFEYFSETQRNKGNFPGRFSGRQFSNSRSEMNVSTLELGDSALYLCASSLVLQGAREQYFGPGTRLTVT.

The chain's CDR3 is CASRDPAGGPEKLFF. Written as DNA, the CDR3 is TGTGCCAGCAGGGATCCGGCAGGGGGCCCGGAAAAACTGTTTTTT. The chain recombines TRBV2 with TRBJ1-4; 8 nucleotides match TRBD1. The CDR3 loop spans 15 amino acids. In germline, CDR1 is SNHLY, CDR2 FYNNEI. Unmatched junction bases numbered 11, after V lost 6 bases and J lost 8 bases.

V usage is TRBV30 and J usage is TRBJ2-3, with D perhaps matching TRBD2 (6 bases). Germline V CDR1 and CDR2: GTSNPN, SVGIG (reference sequence). Trimming pared 3 bases from V and 0 bases from J, leaving 13 bases between. CDR3 length equals 15 residues. The DNA of the CDR3 is TGTGCCTGGAGCCCGCGGGGCTTTAGCACAGATACGCAGTATTTT. This translates into CAWSPRGFSTDTQYF.

CDR3 loop: CASSQSRGGYEQYF. CDR3 nucleotides: TGCGCCAGCAGCCAATCCAGGGGTGGGTACGAGCAGTACTTC. The chain uses TRBV4-1 and TRBJ2-7; D may be TRBD1 (6 bases). CDR3 length equals 14 residues. The ends were cut back, 2 bases at V and 4 bases at J, with 12 bases in the middle. CDR1 and CDR2 from the germline V gene are MGHRA and YSYEKL.

The rearrangement uses TRBV25-1 and TRBJ1-2; TRBD1 agrees at 8 bases. The J segment lost 2 bases and the V segment lost 1 base, leaving 3 bases of the junction unmatched. The CDR3 totals 15 residues. Per germline, CDR1 MGHDK and CDR2 SYGVNS. DNA of the CDR3: TGTGCCAGCAGTGAATGGGGACAGGAGAACTATGGCTACACCTTC. Translating it yields CASSEWGQENYGYTF.

The chain carries TRBV9 and TRBJ1-5, with D perhaps matching TRBD1 (6 bases). Germline CDR1 and CDR2: SGDLS and YYNGEE. V dropped 4 bases and J dropped 6 bases, with 20 bases sitting between them. The CDR3 loop spans 16 amino acids. The CDR3 DNA is TGTGCCAGCAGCCCACATGGGGGTGGACAGCTTCAGCCCCAGCATTTT. It translates to CASSPHGGGQLQPQHF.

The chain is built from TRBV11-3 and TRBJ2-7, with no clear D. The CDR3 totals 14 residues. Trimming removed 3 bases from V and 0 bases from J, with 9 bases in between. Germline V gene lookup returns CDR1 SGHNT and CDR2 YENEEA. CDR3 sequence: CASSLARSSYEQYF. CDR3 nucleotides: TGTGCCAGCAGCTTGGCCCGGAGCTCCTACGAGCAGTACTTC.

The chain combines TRBV11-3 with TRBJ1-2, with 8 bases aligning to TRBD1. CDR3 length: 14 amino acids. Germline CDR1 reads SGHNT; CDR2 reads YENEEA. V was pared by 5 bases and J by 4 bases, with 6 bases of the junction left unmatched. CDR3 coding DNA: TGTGCCAGCAGCCGCGACAGGGGTGGCTATGGCTACACCTTC. This translates into CASSRDRGGYGYTF.

V is TRBV5-1 and J is TRBJ1-1; TRBD1 aligns across 7 bases. After removal of 0 bases from V and 0 bases from J, the junction contained 2 bases not matched to a gene. CDR1 and CDR2 (germline): SGHRS, YFSETQ. CDR3 length equals 15 residues. The CDR3 sequence is CASSLDGQVNTEAFF. In DNA form, the CDR3 reads TGCGCCAGCAGCTTGGACGGACAGGTGAACACTGAAGCTTTCTTT.

This chain uses TRBV4-1 with TRBJ2-7, with D possibly being TRBD2 (5 bases). Trimming cost V 2 bases and J 3 bases, with 11 bases left between them. Germline V gene sequence: CDR1 MGHRA, CDR2 YSYEKL. The CDR3 loop spans 14 amino acids. CDR3 in amino acids: CASSQNAGNYEQYF. CDR3 in DNA: TGCGCCAGCAGCCAAAATGCGGGTAACTACGAGCAGTACTTC.

This chain connects TRBV29-1 to TRBJ2-1, with TRBD1 matching over 10 bases. Germline CDR1 is SQVTM and CDR2 is ANQGSEA. The J segment lost 9 bases and the V segment lost 4 bases, leaving 6 bases of the junction unmatched. The CDR3 runs 13 residues. CDR3 in amino acids: CSVVLGQGGEQFF. In DNA, the CDR3 is TGCAGCGTTGTCCTCGGACAGGGGGGTGAGCAGTTCTTC.

V and J are TRBV27 and TRBJ2-2, with 12 bases that match TRBD2. The ends lost 1 base at V and 6 bases at J; junction bases unmatched: 6. The CDR3 contains 17 residues. Germline CDR1 is MNHEY and CDR2 is SMNVEV (reference sequence). In DNA form, the CDR3 reads TGTGCCAGCAGTTTATTAAGACTAGCGGGAGTCCCCGGGGAGCTGTTTTTT. This encodes CASSLLRLAGVPGELFF.

J is TRBJ2-3 and V is TRBV7-9; perhaps TRBD1 as D (6 bases). Germline loops: CDR1 SEHNR, CDR2 FQNEAQ (reference sequence). This CDR3 is built from 12 residues. V was cut by 7 bases and J by 8 bases, with 13 bases left in between. The CDR3: CASTQGLGTQYF. The CDR3 DNA sequence: TGTGCCAGCACACAGGGCCTAGGTACGCAGTATTTT.